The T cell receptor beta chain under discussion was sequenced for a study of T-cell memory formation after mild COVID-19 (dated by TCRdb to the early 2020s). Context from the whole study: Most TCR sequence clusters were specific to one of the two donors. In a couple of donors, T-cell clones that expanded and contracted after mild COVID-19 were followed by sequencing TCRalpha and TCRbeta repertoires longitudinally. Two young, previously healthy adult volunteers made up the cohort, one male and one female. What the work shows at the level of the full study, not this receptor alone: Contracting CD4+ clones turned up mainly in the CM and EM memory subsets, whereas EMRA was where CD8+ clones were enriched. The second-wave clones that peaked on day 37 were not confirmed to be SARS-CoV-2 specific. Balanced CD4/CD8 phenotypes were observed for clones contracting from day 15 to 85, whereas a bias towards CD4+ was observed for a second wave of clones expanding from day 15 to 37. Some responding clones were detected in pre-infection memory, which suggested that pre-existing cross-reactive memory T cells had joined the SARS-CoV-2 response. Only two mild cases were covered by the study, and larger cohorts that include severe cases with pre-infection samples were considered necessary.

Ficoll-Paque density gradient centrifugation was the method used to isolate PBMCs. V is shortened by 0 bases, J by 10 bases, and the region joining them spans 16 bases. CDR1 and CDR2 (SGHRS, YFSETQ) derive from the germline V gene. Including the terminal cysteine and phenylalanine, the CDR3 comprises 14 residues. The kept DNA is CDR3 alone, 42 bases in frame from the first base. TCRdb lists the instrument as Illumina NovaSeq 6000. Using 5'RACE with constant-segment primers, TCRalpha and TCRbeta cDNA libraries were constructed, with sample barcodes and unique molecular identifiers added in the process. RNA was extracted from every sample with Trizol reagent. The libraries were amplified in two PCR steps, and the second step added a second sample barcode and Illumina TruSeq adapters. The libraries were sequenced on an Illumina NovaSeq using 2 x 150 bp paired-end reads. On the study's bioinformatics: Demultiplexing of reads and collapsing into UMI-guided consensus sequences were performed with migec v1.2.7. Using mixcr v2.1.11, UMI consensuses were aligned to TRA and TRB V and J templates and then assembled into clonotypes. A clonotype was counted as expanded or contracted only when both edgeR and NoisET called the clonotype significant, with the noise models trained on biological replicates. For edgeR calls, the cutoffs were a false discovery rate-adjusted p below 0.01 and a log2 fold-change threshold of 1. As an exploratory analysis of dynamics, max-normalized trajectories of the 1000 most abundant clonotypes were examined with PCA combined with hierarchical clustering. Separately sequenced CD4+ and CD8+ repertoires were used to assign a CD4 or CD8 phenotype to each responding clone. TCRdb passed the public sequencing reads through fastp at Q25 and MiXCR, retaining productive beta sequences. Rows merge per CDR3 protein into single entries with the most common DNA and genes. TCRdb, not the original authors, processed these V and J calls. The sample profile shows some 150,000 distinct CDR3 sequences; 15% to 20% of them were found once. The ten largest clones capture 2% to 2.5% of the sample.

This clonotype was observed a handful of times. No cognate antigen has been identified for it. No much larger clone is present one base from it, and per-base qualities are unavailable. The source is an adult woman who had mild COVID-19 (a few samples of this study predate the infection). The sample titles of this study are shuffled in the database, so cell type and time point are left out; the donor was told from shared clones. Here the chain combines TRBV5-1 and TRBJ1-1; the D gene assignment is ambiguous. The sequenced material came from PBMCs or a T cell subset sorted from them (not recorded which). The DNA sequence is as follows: TGCGCCAGCAGCTTGGGAAGTCTGGATAGCGGAGCTTTCTTT. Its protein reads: CASSLGSLDSGAFF.